These T cell receptor beta chains were read from a single sample in a study of metastatic and nonmetastatic thyroid tumors. TCRdb reprocessed the PCR reads using MiXCR. The data show 12,000 to 15,000 clones, with about 3.5% seen just once and 25% to 30% held by the top ten. Input material: tumor tissue. These receptors were taken from a female donor with papillary thyroid cancer or a benign thyroid nodule (not recorded which). Some clones in this sample may be carry-over from other donors' samples. CDR3s include the opening cysteine and the closing phenylalanine or tryptophan. The order of the fields is D gene, clone size, J gene, V gene, CDR3 protein. D genes are given only for firm matches. Some rows mark clone size as missing; the rest say once, few, many or name a class of expanded clone.

>NA|few|TRBJ1-3|TRBV28
CASSPIPGTDSGNTIYF
>NA|NA|TRBJ1-2|TRBV6-1
CASSRGSGGYTF
>NA|NA|TRBJ2-1|TRBV6-2/TRBV6-3
CASSPGENEQFF
>NA|NA|TRBJ1-5|TRBV28
CASSLNDQPQHF
>TRBD1|few|TRBJ2-7|TRBV7-9
CASSRTGEGEQYF
>NA|few|TRBJ2-7|TRBV10-2
CASSDTSRTYEQYF
>NA|NA|TRBJ2-3|TRBV4-2
CASSQAWGTSDTQYF
>NA|NA|TRBJ2-2|TRBV7-8
CASSMGADTGELFF
>TRBD2|NA|TRBJ2-7|TRBV5-1
CASSVAKGTKVEQYF
>NA|NA|TRBJ2-1|TRBV2
CASSGAGFNEQFF
>NA|NA|TRBJ2-7|TRBV10-3
CAISERQKNLYEQYF
>TRBD1|few|TRBJ1-2|TRBV28
CASSWWTGKYGYTF
>TRBD2|medium-sized|TRBJ2-3|TRBV20-1
CSPWTSGHTDTQYF
>NA|many|TRBJ2-3|TRBV18
CASSPTVADTQYF
>NA|few|TRBJ2-2|TRBV6-1
CASRTEGAGELFF
>NA|few|TRBJ1-2|TRBV6-5
CASSSSRDIFGRGYTF
>TRBD1|few|TRBJ1-1|TRBV6-2/TRBV6-3
CASKDRDTEDLF
>NA|NA|TRBJ2-7|TRBV3-1
CASSQGLGEQYF
>TRBD1|few|TRBJ1-1|TRBV20-1
CSARGTGVSTEAFF
>NA|few|TRBJ2-6|TRBV28
CASSFFGLCSGANVLTF
>NA|NA|TRBJ2-7|TRBV6-1
CASRSTLDLALYEQYF
>NA|NA|TRBJ1-1|TRBV28
CASSFRVNTEAFF
>NA|few|TRBJ1-1|TRBV7-9
CASSLAGNTEAFF
>NA|NA|TRBJ2-2|TRBV13
CASSPGLDRELFF
>TRBD1|large|TRBJ2-2|TRBV27
CASSWDRVGTGELFF
>NA|NA|TRBJ1-6|TRBV3-1
CASSQNPDSPLHF
>TRBD2|many|TRBJ2-3|TRBV5-4
CASSLRLAGEADTQYF
>NA|NA|TRBJ1-2|TRBV27
CASSLRQGDYGYTF
>NA|few|TRBJ1-1|TRBV19
CSSQGSTEAFF
>NA|few|TRBJ1-3|TRBV19
CASSMKTQSGGNTIYF
>TRBD1|few|TRBJ2-1|TRBV15
CATSRDGTGGYNEQFF
>NA|few|TRBJ2-5|TRBV13
CASSSWDTQETQYF
>NA|NA|TRBJ1-1|TRBV12-3/TRBV12-4
CASSFGDTKAFF
>NA|NA|TRBJ1-2|TRBV29-1
CSVTDTIIYGYTF
>NA|few|TRBJ1-5|TRBV20-1
CSAQRGQGNQPQHF
>TRBD2|few|TRBJ2-7|TRBV5-1
CASSNLAGGPYEQYF
>TRBD2|NA|TRBJ2-1|TRBV28
CASNQGTSPPNEQFF
>NA|few|TRBJ2-3|TRBV5-1
CASSLTSTDTQYF
>TRBD2|NA|TRBJ2-1|TRBV2
CASVAGGSYNEQFF
>TRBD2|NA|TRBJ2-2|TRBV6-4
CASSGGSTGELFF
>NA|NA|TRBJ1-2|TRBV5-1
CASSPGDAYGYTF
>TRBD2|NA|TRBJ2-2|TRBV7-6
CASSRTSGRFTGELFF
>NA|NA|TRBJ1-1|TRBV6-2/TRBV6-3
CASSHEGGSAEAFF
>TRBD1|NA|TRBJ1-2|TRBV30
CAWEAGGITGGYTF
>NA|few|TRBJ2-1|TRBV20-1
CSARHQNNEQFF
>TRBD2|NA|TRBJ2-3|TRBV7-9
CASSSILAGGTDTQYF
>NA|few|TRBJ1-4|TRBV20-1
CSANEITGGFEKLFF
>NA|NA|TRBJ2-3|TRBV20-1
CSARDLWTDTQYF
>TRBD1|NA|TRBJ1-2|TRBV10-2
CASSDTPRDSYGYTF
>NA|few|TRBJ2-3|TRBV24-1
CATSDRGATGDTQYF
>NA|NA|TRBJ1-2|TRBV2
CASSDSSDYAYGYTF
>NA|few|TRBJ2-3|TRBV20-1
CSASLGPQDTQYF
>NA|NA|TRBJ1-4|TRBV7-6
CASNLFEGGEKLFF